Presented here are 12 T cell receptor beta chains from one specimen sequenced in a study of cytomegalovirus exposure and HLA in healthy donors. Primers for the PCR totalled 60 Vbeta and 13 Jbeta. Assay used: immunoSEQ multiplex PCR; TCRdb lists only in-frame clones, some missing. Here the sample spans roughly 100,000 clones, over 12% being singletons. Sequencing was performed on PBMCs. These receptors were obtained from a female donor in good health and CMV-seronegative.

The chain employs TRBV4-1 and TRBJ1-2; D not certain. V shed 4 bases and J shed 1 base, with 7 bases lying between them. The CDR3 has 13 residues. Germline lookup yields CDR1 MGHRA and CDR2 YSYEKL. The CDR3 DNA reads as TGCGCCAGCAGCCCACAAGATAACTATGGCTACACCTTC. Translating gives CASSPQDNYGYTF.

This clone showed up many times. The rearrangement joins TRBV6-5 to TRBJ1-4; 8 nucleotides line up with TRBD1. The V and J ends lost 2 bases and 6 bases, in that order; junction bases with no gene match: 8. Germline V gives CDR1 MNHEY, CDR2 SVGAGI. This CDR3 has 16 residues. Here the CDR3 DNA reads TGTGCCAGCAGTTACGGGTGGACAGGGAGTCATGAAAAACTGTTTTTT. The encoded protein is CASSYGWTGSHEKLFF.

This clone was picked up a small number of times. The chain couples TRBV7-9 to TRBJ2-5; TRBD1 might be the D (5 bases). Germline CDR1 reads SEHNR; CDR2 reads FQNEAQ (reference sequence). The V and J ends lost 4 bases and 5 bases respectively, with 14 bases between them. The CDR3 sequence is 14 residues long. The CDR3 DNA is TGTGCCAGCAGCTCCGACAGCCGCCGGGAGACCCAGTACTTC. Its translation: CASSSDSRRETQYF.

The CDR3 DNA reads TGTGCCAGCAGCCCTAGGGCCCCCCTAGCGGGGCTATACAATGAGCAGTTCTTC. Translating gives CASSPRAPLAGLYNEQFF. The chain combines TRBV13 with TRBJ2-1, with 9 bases matching TRBD2. Trimming at V came to 5 bases and at J to 4 bases, leaving 15 bases not matched to a gene. The germline CDR1 and CDR2 sequences are PRHDT and FYEKMQ (reference sequence). The CDR3 covers 18 residues.

This clone has a handful of counts. This rearrangement joins TRBV6-1 to TRBJ2-5; 8 bases fit TRBD2. This CDR3 has 15 amino acids. CDR1 MNHNS and CDR2 SASEGT come from the germline V gene. Losses at the gene ends were 0 bases for V and 5 bases for J; bases not matched to a gene: 5. The CDR3 is CASSEARLARETQYF. Written as DNA, the CDR3 is TGTGCCAGCAGTGAAGCTAGACTAGCGAGGGAGACCCAGTACTTC.

The gene calls are TRBV7-8 and TRBJ2-2; weak D call: TRBD1 (5 bases). Germline V gives CDR1 SGHVS, CDR2 FQNEAQ. V was cut by 1 base and J by 5 bases, with 11 bases left in between. CDR3 length equals 15 residues. Here the CDR3 reads CASSLVPGSTGELFF. Here the CDR3 DNA reads TGTGCCAGCAGCTTAGTTCCAGGGTCTACCGGGGAGCTGTTTTTT.

V and J are TRBV25-1 and TRBJ1-1; TRBD1 is a possible D gene (5 bases). The CDR3 has 15 amino acids. CDR1 and CDR2 from the germline V gene are MGHDK and SYGVNS. The V and J ends lost 1 base and 5 bases respectively, with 14 bases between them. CDR3: CASSESSRAGTEAFF. The DNA for the CDR3 is TGTGCCAGCAGTGAATCCAGCAGGGCTGGTACTGAAGCTTTCTTT.

This clone was recorded a few times. This chain joins TRBV19 and TRBJ1-5; 11 bases fit TRBD1. CDR1 is LNHDA, CDR2 SQIVND, per germline (reference sequence). Trimming removed 10 bases from V and 4 bases from J; junction bases left unmatched: 6. This CDR3 is built from 14 residues. The CDR3 reads CATTGTGGNQPQHF. The CDR3 DNA is TGTGCCACAACCGGGACAGGGGGTAATCAGCCCCAGCATTTT.

The chain has TRBV6-5 and TRBJ2-7; 9 bases agree with TRBD1. Germline lookup yields CDR1 MNHEY and CDR2 SVGAGI. The CDR3 runs 15 residues. Trimming took 3 bases from V and 6 from J; bases not matched to a gene: 9. Written as DNA, the CDR3 is TGTGCCAGCAGTTATTCCGGGACAGGGTTTGGCGAGCAGTACTTC. The encoded protein is CASSYSGTGFGEQYF.

This clone occurred a few times. This rearrangement joins TRBV2 to TRBJ1-1, with 7 bases fitting TRBD1. The CDR3 covers 13 residues. J lost 8 bases, V lost 6 bases, and 9 bases had no gene match. CDR1 SNHLY and CDR2 FYNNEI come from the germline V gene. CDR3 coding DNA: TGTGCCAGCAGCACAGGGGACTTTTGGGAAGCTTTCTTT. Encoded protein: CASSTGDFWEAFF.

This clone was observed a handful of times. The rearrangement joins TRBV7-2 to TRBJ2-5; 12 bases agree with TRBD2. The CDR3 spans 17 residues. The germline V gene encodes CDR1 SGHTA and CDR2 FQGNSA. V lost 4 bases, J lost 0 bases, and 6 bases stayed unmatched. CDR3 amino acids: CASSSGLAGIYQETQYF. CDR3 DNA sequence: TGTGCCAGCAGCTCCGGACTAGCGGGGATATACCAAGAGACCCAGTACTTC.

This clone has only a few counts. V usage is TRBV4-1 and J usage is TRBJ1-6; 9 positions match TRBD1. The CDR3 is 15 amino acids. After removal of 1 base from V and 8 bases from J, the junction contained 3 bases not matched to a gene. Germline lookup yields CDR1 MGHRA and CDR2 YSYEKL. CDR3 in amino acids: CASSQVRQGDSPLHF. The DNA for the CDR3 is TGCGCCAGCAGCCAAGTCAGACAGGGGGATTCACCCCTCCACTTT.